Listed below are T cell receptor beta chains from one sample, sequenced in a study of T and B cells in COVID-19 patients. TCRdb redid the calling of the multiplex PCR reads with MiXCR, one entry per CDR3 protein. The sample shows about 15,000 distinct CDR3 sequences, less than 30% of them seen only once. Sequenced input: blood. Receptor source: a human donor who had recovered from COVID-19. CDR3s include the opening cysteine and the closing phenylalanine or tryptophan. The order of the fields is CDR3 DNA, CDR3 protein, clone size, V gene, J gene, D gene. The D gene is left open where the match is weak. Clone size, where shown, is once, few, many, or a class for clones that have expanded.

cdr3_nt: TGTGCCAGTAGCGGAGGGAGGCAAAGCACAGATACGCAGTATTTT
cdr3_aa: CASSGGRQSTDTQYF
clone_size: medium-sized
v_call: TRBV19
j_call: TRBJ2-3
d_call: -

cdr3_nt: TGTGCCAGCAGCTTGATACCGCTAGGCAACACCGGGGAGCTGTTTTTT
cdr3_aa: CASSLIPLGNTGELFF
clone_size: -
v_call: TRBV7-2
j_call: TRBJ2-2
d_call: -

cdr3_nt: TGTGCCAGCAGCACCCCCGGGACCCGCAAGAACTATGGCTACACCTTC
cdr3_aa: CASSTPGTRKNYGYTF
clone_size: few
v_call: TRBV11-3
j_call: TRBJ1-2
d_call: -

cdr3_nt: TGTGCCAGTAGTATAGTTGGGGCAGGTAATGAGCAGTTCTTC
cdr3_aa: CASSIVGAGNEQFF
clone_size: medium-sized
v_call: TRBV19
j_call: TRBJ2-1
d_call: -

cdr3_nt: TGCGCCAGCAGCCAAGAGGGACTAGCCCGTGGCGGGGAGCTGTTTTTT
cdr3_aa: CASSQEGLARGGELFF
clone_size: -
v_call: TRBV4-3
j_call: TRBJ2-2
d_call: TRBD2

cdr3_nt: TGTGCCAGTATCGCGAGGGGATCTGGAAACACCATATATTTT
cdr3_aa: CASIARGSGNTIYF
clone_size: -
v_call: TRBV19
j_call: TRBJ1-3
d_call: -

cdr3_nt: TGTGCCAGCGTTATTACTGGAAATGAGCAGTTCTTC
cdr3_aa: CASVITGNEQFF
clone_size: medium-sized
v_call: TRBV6-5
j_call: TRBJ2-1
d_call: -

cdr3_nt: TGCAGTGCTACTAGCGGGTCCTACAATGAGCAGTTCTTC
cdr3_aa: CSATSGSYNEQFF
clone_size: -
v_call: TRBV20-1
j_call: TRBJ2-1
d_call: TRBD2

cdr3_nt: TGTGCCAGCAGGGTACAGTTGGGCTTCCCTGAAGCTTTCTTT
cdr3_aa: CASRVQLGFPEAFF
clone_size: few
v_call: TRBV6-5
j_call: TRBJ1-1
d_call: -

cdr3_nt: TGTGCCAGCAGTATTGGCCCCATTGAAGCTTTCTTT
cdr3_aa: CASSIGPIEAFF
clone_size: few
v_call: TRBV5-6
j_call: TRBJ1-1
d_call: -

cdr3_nt: TGTGCCAGCAGTGAATATCTGGGGGGCGCTTCTGGGGCCAACGTCCTGACTTTC
cdr3_aa: CASSEYLGGASGANVLTF
clone_size: few
v_call: TRBV6-1
j_call: TRBJ2-6
d_call: -

cdr3_nt: TGCAGCGCAGGACTTTCCTCCTACGAGCAGTACTTC
cdr3_aa: CSAGLSSYEQYF
clone_size: medium-sized
v_call: TRBV29-1
j_call: TRBJ2-7
d_call: -

cdr3_nt: TGTGCCAGCAGCCCCCGGACTAGCTGGGAGACCCAGTACTTC
cdr3_aa: CASSPRTSWETQYF
clone_size: -
v_call: TRBV5-6
j_call: TRBJ2-5
d_call: TRBD2

cdr3_nt: TGCAGTGCCCCTGCGGGAGGTCCCTACGAGCAGTACTTC
cdr3_aa: CSAPAGGPYEQYF
clone_size: -
v_call: TRBV20-1
j_call: TRBJ2-7
d_call: TRBD2

cdr3_nt: TGTGCCAGCAGCTTCTTCGGGACTAGCGGAGTCAATGAGCAGTTCTTC
cdr3_aa: CASSFFGTSGVNEQFF
clone_size: medium-sized
v_call: TRBV13
j_call: TRBJ2-1
d_call: TRBD2

cdr3_nt: TGTGCCAGTAGTACGGACATTGTCTATAGCAATCAGCCCCAGCATTTT
cdr3_aa: CASSTDIVYSNQPQHF
clone_size: medium-sized
v_call: TRBV19
j_call: TRBJ1-5
d_call: -

cdr3_nt: TGTGCCAGCACTACAGGGGGGAACACTGAAGCTTTCTTT
cdr3_aa: CASTTGGNTEAFF
clone_size: few
v_call: TRBV6-2/TRBV6-3
j_call: TRBJ1-1
d_call: TRBD1

cdr3_nt: TGTGCCAGCAGTTCCATGGAGACCGGGGAGCTGTTTTTT
cdr3_aa: CASSSMETGELFF
clone_size: large
v_call: TRBV6-6
j_call: TRBJ2-2
d_call: -

cdr3_nt: TGTGCCAGCAGCTTGCCAGGGGGCTCCTACGAGCAGTACTTC
cdr3_aa: CASSLPGGSYEQYF
clone_size: -
v_call: TRBV13
j_call: TRBJ2-7
d_call: TRBD1

cdr3_nt: TGTGCCTGCAGACTGGGCGGAAACACAGATACGCAGTATTTT
cdr3_aa: CACRLGGNTDTQYF
clone_size: many
v_call: TRBV6-2/TRBV6-3
j_call: TRBJ2-3
d_call: -

cdr3_nt: TGTGCCAGCAGCTTTACAGCACCGGCGGAAGAGACCCAGTACTTC
cdr3_aa: CASSFTAPAEETQYF
clone_size: few
v_call: TRBV5-4
j_call: TRBJ2-5
d_call: -

cdr3_nt: TGCAGCGTCCGGGATGGCCGGACTGAAGCTTTCTTT
cdr3_aa: CSVRDGRTEAFF
clone_size: medium-sized
v_call: TRBV29-1
j_call: TRBJ1-1
d_call: -

cdr3_nt: TGTGCCAGCAGTACGGGTAAGGGCACTGAAGCTTTCTTT
cdr3_aa: CASSTGKGTEAFF
clone_size: -
v_call: TRBV6-5
j_call: TRBJ1-1
d_call: -

cdr3_nt: TGTGCCAGCAGCCCCGAGTACAGCGGGGGCTACACCTTC
cdr3_aa: CASSPEYSGGYTF
clone_size: few
v_call: TRBV7-9
j_call: TRBJ1-2
d_call: -

cdr3_nt: TGTGCCTGGAGTTTCGGGGGGGCTAGCCCAGATACGCAGTATTTT
cdr3_aa: CAWSFGGASPDTQYF
clone_size: many
v_call: TRBV30
j_call: TRBJ2-3
d_call: TRBD2

cdr3_nt: TGTGCCAGCTCACCACCGGGGTCCGGGCTCAACACTGAAGCTTTCTTT
cdr3_aa: CASSPPGSGLNTEAFF
clone_size: few
v_call: TRBV18
j_call: TRBJ1-1
d_call: -

cdr3_nt: TGTGCCAGCAGTGAAGCAACGACAGGGCGGCCCCCTACAAACTATGGCTACACCTTC
cdr3_aa: CASSEATTGRPPTNYGYTF
clone_size: -
v_call: TRBV6-1
j_call: TRBJ1-2
d_call: TRBD1

cdr3_nt: TGTGCCAGCAGGACACTAGCGGGCTCCAGTGAGCAGTACTTC
cdr3_aa: CASRTLAGSSEQYF
clone_size: -
v_call: TRBV12-3/TRBV12-4
j_call: TRBJ2-7
d_call: TRBD2

cdr3_nt: TGTGCCAGCTCTCCTAGGGCGCATGAAGCTTTCTTT
cdr3_aa: CASSPRAHEAFF
clone_size: -
v_call: TRBV6-5
j_call: TRBJ1-1
d_call: -

cdr3_nt: TGCAGCGCCGTGACAGGTGAAAAACTGTTTTTT
cdr3_aa: CSAVTGEKLFF
clone_size: medium-sized
v_call: TRBV29-1
j_call: TRBJ1-4
d_call: -

cdr3_nt: TGTGCCAGCACCACACAGGGGACCGGGGCCAACGTCCTGACTTTC
cdr3_aa: CASTTQGTGANVLTF
clone_size: -
v_call: TRBV5-6
j_call: TRBJ2-6
d_call: TRBD1

cdr3_nt: TGTGCCAGCAGCGTTTCAGCGGCAACCTACGAGCAGTACTTC
cdr3_aa: CASSVSAATYEQYF
clone_size: -
v_call: TRBV9
j_call: TRBJ2-7
d_call: -

cdr3_nt: TGTGCCAGCAGTCGGGGGGAACTTATTAATTCACCCCTCCACTTT
cdr3_aa: CASSRGELINSPLHF
clone_size: few
v_call: TRBV12-3/TRBV12-4
j_call: TRBJ1-6
d_call: -

cdr3_nt: TGTGCCTGGAGTCTAGGTGGGCGGAAGTTCTTC
cdr3_aa: CAWSLGGRKFF
clone_size: medium-sized
v_call: TRBV30
j_call: TRBJ2-1
d_call: -

cdr3_nt: TGTGCCAGCAGCTCTGCCCTCTTTTCCGGGGAGCTGTTTTTT
cdr3_aa: CASSSALFSGELFF
clone_size: few
v_call: TRBV7-9
j_call: TRBJ2-2
d_call: -

cdr3_nt: TGCAGTGCTCCTGGTTTGGGAGCGGACCTCTTCTCTGGAAACACCATATATTTT
cdr3_aa: CSAPGLGADLFSGNTIYF
clone_size: -
v_call: TRBV20-1
j_call: TRBJ1-3
d_call: -

cdr3_nt: TGTGCCAGAAGCTTGGCCCAGGGCCCTTCCAACTTTAACACTGAAGCTTTCTTT
cdr3_aa: CARSLAQGPSNFNTEAFF
clone_size: -
v_call: TRBV5-1
j_call: TRBJ1-1
d_call: -

cdr3_nt: TGTGCCAGCAGTTCGCCGGGACGCCGCTCGGAAGCTTTCTTT
cdr3_aa: CASSSPGRRSEAFF
clone_size: -
v_call: TRBV6-5
j_call: TRBJ1-1
d_call: -

cdr3_nt: TGTGCCAGCAGCTTTCCAGCCTATTATGGCTACACCTTC
cdr3_aa: CASSFPAYYGYTF
clone_size: -
v_call: TRBV5-6
j_call: TRBJ1-2
d_call: -

cdr3_nt: TGTGCCAGCAGTCCTGATCACTACGAGCAGTACTTC
cdr3_aa: CASSPDHYEQYF
clone_size: -
v_call: TRBV12-3/TRBV12-4
j_call: TRBJ2-7
d_call: -

cdr3_nt: TGTGCCAGTCGGACAGGGAACACCGGGGAGCTGTTTTTT
cdr3_aa: CASRTGNTGELFF
clone_size: medium-sized
v_call: TRBV19
j_call: TRBJ2-2
d_call: TRBD1

cdr3_nt: TGTGCCAGCAGCCAAGATAACGATGAGCAGTTCTTC
cdr3_aa: CASSQDNDEQFF
clone_size: -
v_call: TRBV11-3
j_call: TRBJ2-1
d_call: -

cdr3_nt: TGTGCCAGCTCACCAGGAGGGGGGCCTCCCCTCCACTTT
cdr3_aa: CASSPGGGPPLHF
clone_size: few
v_call: TRBV18
j_call: TRBJ1-6
d_call: -

cdr3_nt: TGTGCCTGGAGTGCACAGGGTTTAAGTGATGGCTACACCTTC
cdr3_aa: CAWSAQGLSDGYTF
clone_size: -
v_call: TRBV30
j_call: TRBJ1-2
d_call: -